This TCR beta chain was identified in a study of technical replicates of blood from a few donors. Germline assignment: CDR1 SEHNR and CDR2 FQNEAQ (reference sequence). The CDR3 totals 15 residues. V lost 0 bases and J lost 7, with 12 bases in between. The data were produced by immunoSEQ multiplex PCR, yet TCRdb's version contains in-frame clones alone and is incomplete. Of 100,000 or so clones in the sample, 95% were seen once. Sequencing was done on a sample of T cells isolated from PBMCs. The rearrangement joins TRBV7-9 to TRBJ1-4; D may be TRBD1 (5 bases). The receptor's source is a human donor in good health. The CDR3 loop reads CASSLAQRGGEKLFF. CDR3 bases: TGTGCCAGCAGCTTAGCTCAAAGGGGAGGTGAAAAACTGTTTTTT.